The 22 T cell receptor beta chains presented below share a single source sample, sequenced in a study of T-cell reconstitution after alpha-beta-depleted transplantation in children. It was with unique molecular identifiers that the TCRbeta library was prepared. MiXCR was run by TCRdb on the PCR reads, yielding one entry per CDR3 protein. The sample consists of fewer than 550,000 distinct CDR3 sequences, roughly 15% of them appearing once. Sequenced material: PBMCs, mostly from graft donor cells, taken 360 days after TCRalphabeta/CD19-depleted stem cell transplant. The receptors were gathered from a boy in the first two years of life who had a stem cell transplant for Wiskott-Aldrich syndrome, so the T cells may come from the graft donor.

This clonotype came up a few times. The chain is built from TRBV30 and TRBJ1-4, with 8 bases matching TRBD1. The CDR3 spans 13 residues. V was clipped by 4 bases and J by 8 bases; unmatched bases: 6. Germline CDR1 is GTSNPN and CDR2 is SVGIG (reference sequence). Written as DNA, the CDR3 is TGTGCCTGGACTCAGGGGGCGAAAGAAAAACTGTTTTTT. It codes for CAWTQGAKEKLFF.

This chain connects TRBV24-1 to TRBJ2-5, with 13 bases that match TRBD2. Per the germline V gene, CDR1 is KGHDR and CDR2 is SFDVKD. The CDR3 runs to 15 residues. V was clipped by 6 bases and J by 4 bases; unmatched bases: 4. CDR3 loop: CATSRTSGSRETQYF. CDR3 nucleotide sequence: TGTGCCACCAGTCGGACTAGCGGGAGTAGAGAGACCCAGTACTTC.

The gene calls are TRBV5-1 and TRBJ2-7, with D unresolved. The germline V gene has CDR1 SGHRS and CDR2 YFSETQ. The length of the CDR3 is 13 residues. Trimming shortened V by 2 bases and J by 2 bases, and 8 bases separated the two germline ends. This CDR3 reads CASSFTSTYEQYF. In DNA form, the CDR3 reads TGCGCCAGCAGCTTCACGAGTACCTACGAGCAGTACTTC.

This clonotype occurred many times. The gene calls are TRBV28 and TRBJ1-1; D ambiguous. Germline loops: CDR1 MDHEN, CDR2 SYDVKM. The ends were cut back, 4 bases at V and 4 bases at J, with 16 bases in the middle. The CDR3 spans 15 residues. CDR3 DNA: TGTGCCAGCAGTTCGATGTTGGGGATGAGCACTGAAGCTTTCTTT. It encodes CASSSMLGMSTEAFF.

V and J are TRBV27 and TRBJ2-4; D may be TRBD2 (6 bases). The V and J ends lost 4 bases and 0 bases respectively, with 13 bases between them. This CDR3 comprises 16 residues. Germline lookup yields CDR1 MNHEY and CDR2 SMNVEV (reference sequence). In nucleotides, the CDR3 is TGTGCCAGCAGTTCGCGGGATTGGGTAGCCAAAAACATTCAGTACTTC. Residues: CASSSRDWVAKNIQYF.

As DNA, the CDR3 is TGCGCCAGCAGCCCGGGACTAGCGGGGCTATCCTACAATGAGCAGTTCTTC. This codes for CASSPGLAGLSYNEQFF. The genes are TRBV5-1 and TRBJ2-1; 13 bases fit TRBD2. CDR1 is SGHRS and CDR2 is YFSETQ in the germline V gene. Germline trimming cut 4 bases from V and 1 base from J; bases unmatched to any gene: 5. The CDR3 length is 17 residues. Full variable domain (rest looked up from reference TRBV5-1 and TRBJ2-1): KAGVTQTPRYLIKTRGQQVTLSCSPISGHRSVSWYQQTPGQGLQFLFEYFSETQRNKGNFPGRFSGRQFSNSRSEMNVSTLELGDSALYLCASSPGLAGLSYNEQFFGPGTRLTVL.

The CDR3 DNA is TGTGCCAGCAGTCCAGCCCTCGGCGGGAGAACTTACAATGAGCAGTTCTTC. This encodes CASSPALGGRTYNEQFF. This sequence joins TRBV12-3 or TRBV12-4 and TRBJ2-1; 7 nucleotides agree with TRBD2. The CDR3 has 17 residues. The V and J ends lost 5 bases and 4 bases, in that order; junction bases with no gene match: 14.

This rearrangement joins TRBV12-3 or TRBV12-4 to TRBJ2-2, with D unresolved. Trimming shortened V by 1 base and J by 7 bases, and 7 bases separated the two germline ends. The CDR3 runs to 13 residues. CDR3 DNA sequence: TGTGCCAGCAGTTTAGGGGTTCTCGGGGAGCTGTTTTTT. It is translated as CASSLGVLGELFF.

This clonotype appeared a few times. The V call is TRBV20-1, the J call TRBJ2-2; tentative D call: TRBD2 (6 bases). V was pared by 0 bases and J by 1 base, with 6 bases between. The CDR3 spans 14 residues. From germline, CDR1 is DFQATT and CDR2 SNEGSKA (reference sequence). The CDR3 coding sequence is TGCAGTGCTAGAGAGGGGGGGAACACCGGGGAGCTGTTTTTT. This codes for CSAREGGNTGELFF.

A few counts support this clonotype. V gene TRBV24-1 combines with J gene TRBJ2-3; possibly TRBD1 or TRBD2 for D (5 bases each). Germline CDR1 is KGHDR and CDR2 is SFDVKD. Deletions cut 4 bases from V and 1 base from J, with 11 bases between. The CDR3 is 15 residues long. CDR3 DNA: TGTGCCACCAGTGACCACCGGGACCGCACAGATACGCAGTATTTT. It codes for CATSDHRDRTDTQYF.

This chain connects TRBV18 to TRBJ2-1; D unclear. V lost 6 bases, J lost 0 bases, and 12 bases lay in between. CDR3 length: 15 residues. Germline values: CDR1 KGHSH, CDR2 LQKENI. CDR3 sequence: CASSFNSFSYNEQFF. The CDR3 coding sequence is TGTGCCAGCTCGTTCAACAGCTTCTCCTACAATGAGCAGTTCTTC.

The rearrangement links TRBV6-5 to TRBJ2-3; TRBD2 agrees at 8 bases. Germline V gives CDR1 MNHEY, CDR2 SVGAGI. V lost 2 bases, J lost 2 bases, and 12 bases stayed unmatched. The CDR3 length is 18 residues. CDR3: CASSYMGLAGDLTDTQYF. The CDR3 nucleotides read TGTGCCAGCAGTTACATGGGGCTAGCGGGTGACCTCACAGATACGCAGTATTTT.

As DNA, the CDR3 is TGCGCCAGCAGCCAGACGCCGGGACTAGAGGCCTACAATGAGCAGTTCTTC. This encodes CASSQTPGLEAYNEQFF. The genes are TRBV4-3 and TRBJ2-1; TRBD2 matches 8 bases. The CDR3 contains 17 residues. Germline V gene sequence: CDR1 LGHNA, CDR2 YSLEER. The ends lost 3 bases at V and 2 bases at J; junction bases unmatched: 9.

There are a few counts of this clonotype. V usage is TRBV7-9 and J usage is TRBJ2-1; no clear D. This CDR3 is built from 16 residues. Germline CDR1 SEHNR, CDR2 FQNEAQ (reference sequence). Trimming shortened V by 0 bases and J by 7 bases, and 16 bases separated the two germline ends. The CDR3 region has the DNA TGTGCCAGCAGCTTAGCGACCCCGGCGGAAGCGAATGAGCAGTTCTTC. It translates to CASSLATPAEANEQFF.

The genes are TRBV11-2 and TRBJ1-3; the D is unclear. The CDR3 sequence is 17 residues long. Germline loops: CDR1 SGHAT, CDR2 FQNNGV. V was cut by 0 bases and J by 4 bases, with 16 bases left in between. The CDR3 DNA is TGTGCCAGCAGCTTAGATCAAGTCTGGGCGTCCGGAAACACCATATATTTT. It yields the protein CASSLDQVWASGNTIYF.

CDR3 sequence (DNA): TGTGCCTGGAAATGGGGGGTGTGGAATGAGCAGTTCTTC. Translation gives CAWKWGVWNEQFF. The chain joins TRBV30 to TRBJ2-1, with TRBD2 as a possible D gene (6 bases). Trimming took 4 bases from V and 7 from J, leaving 14 bases between them. Per germline, CDR1 GTSNPN and CDR2 SVGIG (reference sequence). The CDR3 sequence is 13 residues long.

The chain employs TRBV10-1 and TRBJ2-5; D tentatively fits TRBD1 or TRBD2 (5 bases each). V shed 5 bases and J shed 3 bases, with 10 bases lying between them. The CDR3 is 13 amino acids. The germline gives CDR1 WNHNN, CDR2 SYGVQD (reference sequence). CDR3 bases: TGCGCCAGCAGTTGGGACCTCGAAGAGACCCAGTACTTC. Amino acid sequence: CASSWDLEETQYF.

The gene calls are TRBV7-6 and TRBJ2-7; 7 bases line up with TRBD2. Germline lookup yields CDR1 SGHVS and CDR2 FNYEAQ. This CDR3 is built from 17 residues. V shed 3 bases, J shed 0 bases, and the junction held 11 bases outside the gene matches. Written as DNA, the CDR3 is TGTGCCAGCAGCTTGACCTCTAGCGGTTATGCCTCCTACGAGCAGTACTTC. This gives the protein CASSLTSSGYASYEQYF.

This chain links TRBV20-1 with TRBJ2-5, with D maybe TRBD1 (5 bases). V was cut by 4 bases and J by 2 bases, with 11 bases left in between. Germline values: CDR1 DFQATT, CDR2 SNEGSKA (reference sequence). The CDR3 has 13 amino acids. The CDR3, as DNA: TGCAGTGCTACCAGGACACCTCAAGAGACCCAGTACTTC. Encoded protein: CSATRTPQETQYF.

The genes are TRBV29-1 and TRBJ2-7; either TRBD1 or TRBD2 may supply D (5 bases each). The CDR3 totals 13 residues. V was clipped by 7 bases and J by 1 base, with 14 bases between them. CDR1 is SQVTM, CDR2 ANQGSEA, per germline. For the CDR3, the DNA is TGCAGCGCTGGGACCCCCGGGTCCTACGAGCAGTACTTC. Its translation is CSAGTPGSYEQYF.

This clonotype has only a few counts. Here the CDR3 DNA reads TGCAGCGTTGTTCGACTAGCGGGACGCACAGATACGCAGTATTTT. Its translation: CSVVRLAGRTDTQYF. This rearrangement joins TRBV29-1 to TRBJ2-3; 11 nucleotides agree with TRBD2. Germline loops: CDR1 SQVTM, CDR2 ANQGSEA. V dropped 4 bases and J dropped 1; count of bases not matched to a gene: 4. The CDR3 covers 15 residues.

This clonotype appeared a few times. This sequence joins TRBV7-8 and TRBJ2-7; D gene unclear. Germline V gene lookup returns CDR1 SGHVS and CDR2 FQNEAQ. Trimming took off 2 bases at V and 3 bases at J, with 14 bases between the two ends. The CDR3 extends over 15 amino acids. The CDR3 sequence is CASSLHANPLYEQYF. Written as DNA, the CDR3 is TGTGCCAGCAGCTTACATGCCAACCCCCTCTACGAGCAGTACTTC.